A single sample is the source of the 2 T cell receptor beta chains below, sequenced in a study of cytomegalovirus exposure and HLA in healthy donors. A multiplex PCR was run with 60 Vbeta primers and 13 Jbeta primers. Assay used: immunoSEQ multiplex PCR; TCRdb lists only in-frame clones, some missing. The sample has under 75,000 clones; roughly 85% are singletons. Sequencing was performed on PBMCs. Receptors were obtained from a woman aged 25-40 years in good health and CMV-seronegative.

The J gene is TRBJ2-7, the V gene TRBV2, with D perhaps TRBD1 (5 bases). This CDR3 region has 15 residues. Looked up from germline, CDR1 is SNHLY and CDR2 is FYNNEI. V dropped 1 base and J dropped 2 bases, with 12 bases sitting between them. CDR3 sequence reads: CASSEGQGRTYEQYF. The CDR3 DNA is TGTGCCAGCAGTGAAGGGCAGGGAAGGACCTACGAGCAGTACTTC.

This clone was counted only a few times. This chain uses TRBV5-6 with TRBJ2-6, with a tentative D call TRBD2 (6 bases). The ends were cut back, 4 bases at V and 0 bases at J, with 11 bases in the middle. Germline V gene sequence: CDR1 SGHDT, CDR2 YYEEEE. The CDR3 sequence is 16 residues long. CDR3 sequence reads: CASSPRGRSGANVLTF. The CDR3 DNA reads TGTGCCAGCAGCCCGCGGGGCCGCTCTGGGGCCAACGTCCTGACTTTC.